This TCR beta chain was identified during a study of blood T cell repertoires in COVID-19. Losses at the gene ends were 6 bases for V and 6 bases for J; bases not matched to a gene: 7. The CDR3 runs to 13 residues. The germline V gene encodes CDR1 MNHEY and CDR2 SVGAGI. Using immunoSEQ multiplex PCR, the repertoire was profiled, and TCRdb retains in-frame clones only, with some absent. There are about 160,000 clones in the sample; about 90% occur only once, and 4.8% lies in the top ten. The chain is built from TRBV6-5 and TRBJ2-7; 8 nucleotides line up with TRBD2. The clonotype was recovered from a young man with COVID-19, enrolled during active disease. What was sequenced was peripheral blood. The CDR3 loop is CASRYAAGVEQYF. As DNA, the CDR3 is TGTGCCAGCAGATATGCAGCGGGGGTCGAGCAGTACTTC.